One sample yielded the 14 T cell receptor beta chains listed below, sequenced in a study of vaccination and CD4 T cells after COVID-19. Researchers used the Oncomine TCR Beta short-read assay to sequence DNA from cultured CD4+ T cells. TCRdb passed the PCR reads through MiXCR, listing each CDR3 protein once. The sample has under 7,500 distinct CDR3 sequences; nearly 70% are singletons. This sample's treatment: approximately nine-day PBMC culture with coronavirus spike peptide pools or control peptides (ViraFEST assay). For these receptors, no antigen is known. The sample comprised CD4+ T cells from blood, cultured in vitro. These receptors were collected from a human donor who had recovered from COVID-19.

The chain links TRBV29-1 to TRBJ2-5; 13 nucleotides align to TRBD2. The CDR3 totals 12 residues. Germline CDR1 is SQVTM and CDR2 is ANQGSEA. J lost 5 bases, V lost 7 bases, and 1 base had no gene match. CDR3 sequence (DNA): TGCAGCGGACTAGCGGGGGGCGAGACCCAGTACTTC. Translating it yields CSGLAGGETQYF. Supplemented by reference TRBV29-1 and TRBJ2-5, the full variable domain reads SAVISQKPSRDICQRGTSLTIQCQVDSQVTMMFWYRQQPGQSLTLIATANQGSEATYESGFVIDKFPISRPNLTFSTLTVSNMSPEDSSIYLCSGLAGGETQYFGPGTRLLVL.

The CDR3 sequence: CASSQAAKNIQYF. CDR3 coding DNA: TGTGCCAGCAGCCAGGCCGCCAAAAACATTCAGTACTTC. The V and J genes are TRBV7-2 and TRBJ2-4; D call uncertain. The germline V gene has CDR1 SGHTA and CDR2 FQGNSA. This CDR3 has 13 residues. V dropped 5 bases and J dropped 1 base, with 6 bases sitting between them. Full variable domain (rest looked up from reference TRBV7-2 and TRBJ2-4): GAGVSQSPSNKVTEKGKDVELRCDPISGHTALYWYRQSLGQGLEFLIYFQGNSAPDKSGLPSDRFSAERTGGSVSTLTIQRTQQEDSAVYLCASSQAAKNIQYFGAGTRLSVL.

The rearrangement links TRBV2 to TRBJ2-1; D assignment may be TRBD1 or TRBD2 (5 bases each). Germline V lookup: CDR1 SNHLY, CDR2 FYNNEI. This CDR3 contains 15 residues. Trimming shortened V by 8 bases and J by 0 bases, and 14 bases separated the two germline ends. The CDR3 spells CASAEDNSSYNEQFF. CDR3 DNA sequence: TGTGCCAGCGCGGAGGACAACAGCTCCTACAATGAGCAGTTCTTC.

This clonotype has just a few counts. The V and J genes are TRBV20-1 and TRBJ1-6, with 8 nucleotides matching TRBD1. Germline trimming cut 1 base from V and 5 bases from J; bases unmatched to any gene: 10. This CDR3 contains 17 residues. CDR1 DFQATT and CDR2 SNEGSKA come from the germline V gene (reference sequence). The CDR3 bases are TGCAGTGCTAGAGCGGAGATAGACAGGGGCAATAATTCACCCCTCCACTTT. It translates to CSARAEIDRGNNSPLHF.

By sample share, this clonotype is medium-sized. The V call is TRBV19, the J call TRBJ1-5, with D maybe TRBD1 (5 bases). Germline CDR1 and CDR2: LNHDA and SQIVND (reference sequence). The CDR3 covers 14 residues. The germline V and J ends were trimmed by 3 bases and 9 bases, with 15 bases remaining between them. CDR3: CASSITGTHGPQHF. As DNA, the CDR3 is TGTGCCAGTAGTATCACCGGGACCCACGGGCCCCAGCATTTT.

The rearrangement uses TRBV11-2 and TRBJ2-7; 7 nucleotides align to TRBD2. Germline trimming cut 1 base from V and 3 bases from J; bases unmatched to any gene: 3. There are 14 residues in the CDR3. The germline V gene encodes CDR1 SGHAT and CDR2 FQNNGV. This chain's CDR3 is CASSLASGVYEQYF. Here the CDR3 DNA reads TGTGCCAGCAGCTTAGCTAGCGGTGTCTACGAGCAGTACTTC.

The CDR3 spells CASSPPSSDNSPLHF. In DNA form, the CDR3 reads TGTGCCAGCAGTCCCCCGTCCTCTGATAATTCACCCCTCCACTTT. V and J are TRBV28 and TRBJ1-6, with no clear D. CDR1 is MDHEN and CDR2 is SYDVKM in the germline V gene. The CDR3 covers 15 residues. V was shortened by 5 bases and J by 5 bases, with 13 bases between the two germline ends. Filled out from reference TRBV28 and TRBJ1-6, the complete variable domain reads DVKVTQSSRYLVKRTGEKVFLECVQDMDHENMFWYRQDPGLGLRLIYFSYDVKMKEKGDIPEGYSVSREKKERFSLILESASTNQTSMYLCASSPPSSDNSPLHFGNGTRLTVT.

In this sample, this clonotype is large. V gene TRBV12-3 or TRBV12-4 combines with J gene TRBJ2-7, with a weak D call TRBD1 (6 bases). The V end lost 6 bases, the J end lost 12 bases, and 21 bases lay between the germline ends. There are 13 residues in the CDR3. CDR3 DNA: TGTGCCAGCAGCCTGGACAGATTCGCAGAGGTGTACTTC. Protein product: CASSLDRFAEVYF.

The chain has TRBV20-1 and TRBJ2-1; TRBD2 matches 8 bases. With 1 base clipped from V and 3 bases from J, the junction kept 2 bases outside the gene matches. This CDR3 is 14 amino acids long. Germline V lookup: CDR1 DFQATT, CDR2 SNEGSKA (reference sequence). The CDR3 bases are TGCAGTGCTAGAGGGCTAGCGGGCTACAATGAGCAGTTCTTC. Amino acids: CSARGLAGYNEQFF.

The CDR3 nucleotides are TGCAGTGTATCCGGGACAGATGAAAAACTGTTTTTT. Amino acids: CSVSGTDEKLFF. The gene calls are TRBV20-1 and TRBJ1-4; 7 positions agree with TRBD1. Germline CDR1 DFQATT, CDR2 SNEGSKA (reference sequence). The CDR3 runs 12 residues. J gave up 6 bases and V 7 bases, and 5 bases lay outside the gene matches.

V usage is TRBV11-2 and J usage is TRBJ2-7; unclear D gene. Germline CDR1 and CDR2: SGHAT and FQNNGV. The CDR3 is made up of 14 amino acids. The V and J ends lost 6 bases and 0 bases respectively, with 12 bases between them. The DNA of the CDR3 is TGTGCCAGCAGTCGGAGCCTACACTCCTACGAGCAGTACTTC. This translates into CASSRSLHSYEQYF.

The chain employs TRBV20-1 and TRBJ1-2; TRBD1 is a possible D gene (5 bases). Trimming stripped 4 bases from V and 5 bases from J, with 14 bases between. This CDR3 comprises 13 residues. The germline V gene encodes CDR1 DFQATT and CDR2 SNEGSKA (reference sequence). The CDR3 coding sequence is TGCAGTGCTACAGGGTTTCTGGGGTATGGCTACACCTTC. Translated, it gives CSATGFLGYGYTF.

V is TRBV10-1 and J is TRBJ2-3; D is ambiguous. Germline V CDR1 and CDR2: WNHNN, SYGVQD (reference sequence). Trimming cost V 2 bases and J 6 bases, with 6 bases left between them. This CDR3 is built from 12 residues. CDR3 residues: CASSEGWDTQYF. DNA for the CDR3: TGCGCCAGCAGTGAGGGCTGGGATACGCAGTATTTT.

The chain is built from TRBV6-5 and TRBJ2-7; 8 bases are a match to TRBD1. V was pared by 4 bases and J by 3 bases, with 8 bases of the junction left unmatched. From germline, CDR1 is MNHEY and CDR2 SVGAGI. This CDR3 is built from 15 residues. CDR3 residues: CASSSDGTGYYEQYF. Here the CDR3 DNA reads TGTGCCAGCAGTTCTGACGGGACAGGCTACTACGAGCAGTACTTC.